This T cell receptor (beta chain) was found in a study of blood T cell repertoires in COVID-19. Whole-study context: The origin of the acute and convalescent COVID-19 samples was the United States, Italy and Spain. In each case, the material was cDNA or gDNA derived from T cells, B-cell-depleted T cells, or PBMCs.

Original processing methods: Scientists estimated how many nucleated cells there were by amplifying reference gene primers. Some clones are missing from TCRdb's copy, which holds only in-frame ones; the method was immunoSEQ multiplex PCR. V and J calls and clone size come straight from that table; D and trimming were deduced from the DNA. The table records more than 140,000 clones, around 83% of them present only once. The CDR3 runs to 14 residues. Trimming removed 2 bases at V and 4 bases at J, with 8 bases between. Germline CDR1 MNHNY, CDR2 SVGAGI (reference sequence). This TCR was sampled from a woman in her fifties or sixties with acute or convalescent COVID-19. The V gene is TRBV6-6, the J gene TRBJ1-4, with D unresolved. The sequencing sample was made of peripheral blood. The CDR3 loop is CASSYGRDNEKLFF. The CDR3 DNA is TGTGCCAGCAGTTACGGGAGGGATAATGAAAAACTGTTTTTT.